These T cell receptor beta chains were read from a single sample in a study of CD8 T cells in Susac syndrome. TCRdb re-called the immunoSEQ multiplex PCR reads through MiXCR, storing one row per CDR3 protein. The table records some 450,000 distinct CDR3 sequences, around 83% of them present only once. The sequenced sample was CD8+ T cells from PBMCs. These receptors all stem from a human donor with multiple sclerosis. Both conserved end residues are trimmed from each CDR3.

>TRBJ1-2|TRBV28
ASSLPGTGLLDYGYT
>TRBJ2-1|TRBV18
ASSLVSLAGEFDNEQF
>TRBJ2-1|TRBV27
ASSLSPFDEQF
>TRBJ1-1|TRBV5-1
ASSWQGANTEAF
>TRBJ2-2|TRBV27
ASSLGSAAGELF
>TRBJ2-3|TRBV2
ASSPWAGVSTDTQY
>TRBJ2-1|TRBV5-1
ASSLVSKQF
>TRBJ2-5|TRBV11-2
ASSRLGQASQETQY
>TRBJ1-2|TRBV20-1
SARDRGQYGYT
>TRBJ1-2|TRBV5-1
ASSSGTVNHGYT
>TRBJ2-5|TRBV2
ASSRGQTNQETQY
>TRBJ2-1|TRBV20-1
SAGARRFSYNEQF
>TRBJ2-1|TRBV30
AWSVRGDEQF
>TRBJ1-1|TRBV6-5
ASSLLPGRLGVEAF
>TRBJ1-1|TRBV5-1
ASSLSHGYTEAF